This T cell receptor beta chain derives from a study of cytomegalovirus exposure and HLA in healthy donors. Use of 60 Vbeta and 13 Jbeta primers characterized the PCR. Assay used: immunoSEQ multiplex PCR; TCRdb lists only in-frame clones, some missing. The sample holds about 96,000 clones, 60% to 80% seen once. The sequenced sample consisted of PBMCs. This sequence originates from a man aged 50 or older in good health and CMV-seropositive.

The CDR3: CASSPRWLASNTGELFF. In nucleotides, the CDR3 is TGTGCCAGCAGCCCTCGGTGGCTAGCGAGTAACACCGGGGAGCTGTTTTTT. The chain links TRBV4-2 to TRBJ2-2, with D possibly TRBD2 on 6 matching bases. This CDR3 has 17 amino acids. Germline lookup yields CDR1 LGHNA and CDR2 YNFKEQ. V lost 4 bases and J 2 bases, leaving 17 bases between the germline ends.